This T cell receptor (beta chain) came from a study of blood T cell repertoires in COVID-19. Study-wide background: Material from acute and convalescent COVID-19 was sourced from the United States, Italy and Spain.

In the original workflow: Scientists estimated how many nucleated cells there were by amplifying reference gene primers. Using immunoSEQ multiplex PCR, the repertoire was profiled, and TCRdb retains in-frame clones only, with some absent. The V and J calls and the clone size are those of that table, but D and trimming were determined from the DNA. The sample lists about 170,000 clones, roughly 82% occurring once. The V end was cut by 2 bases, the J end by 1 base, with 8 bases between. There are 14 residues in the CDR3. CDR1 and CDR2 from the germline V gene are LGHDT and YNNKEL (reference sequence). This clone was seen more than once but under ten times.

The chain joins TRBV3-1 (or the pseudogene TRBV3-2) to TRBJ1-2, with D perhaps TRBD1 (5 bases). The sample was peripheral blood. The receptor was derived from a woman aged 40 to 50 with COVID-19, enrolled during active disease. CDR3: CASSQMGGNYGYTF. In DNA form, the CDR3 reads TGTGCCAGCAGCCAAATGGGGGGTAACTATGGCTACACCTTC.